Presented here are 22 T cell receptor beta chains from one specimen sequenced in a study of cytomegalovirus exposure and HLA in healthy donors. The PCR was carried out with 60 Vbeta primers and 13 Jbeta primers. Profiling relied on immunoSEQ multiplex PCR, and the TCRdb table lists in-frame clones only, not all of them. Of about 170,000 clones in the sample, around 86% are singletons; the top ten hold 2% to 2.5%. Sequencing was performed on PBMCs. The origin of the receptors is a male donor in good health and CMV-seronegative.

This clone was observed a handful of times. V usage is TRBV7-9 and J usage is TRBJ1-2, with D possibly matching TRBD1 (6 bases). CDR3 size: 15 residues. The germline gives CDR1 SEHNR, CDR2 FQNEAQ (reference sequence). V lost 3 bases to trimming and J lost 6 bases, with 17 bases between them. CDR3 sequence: CASSLDRDYTHGYTF. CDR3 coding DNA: TGTGCCAGCAGCTTGGACAGAGATTATACTCATGGCTACACCTTC.

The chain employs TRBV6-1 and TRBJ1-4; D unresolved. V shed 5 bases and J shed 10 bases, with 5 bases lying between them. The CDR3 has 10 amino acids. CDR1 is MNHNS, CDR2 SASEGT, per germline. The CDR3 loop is CASSTRKLFF. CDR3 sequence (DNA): TGTGCCAGCAGTACGAGAAAACTGTTTTTT.

The CDR3 nucleotides read TGTGCCAGCAGTTACGCGGGGGAAGAGACCCAGTACTTC. Its protein is CASSYAGEETQYF. The rearrangement links TRBV6-6 to TRBJ2-5; the match to TRBD2 covers 7 bases. Germline lookup yields CDR1 MNHNY and CDR2 SVGAGI (reference sequence). The CDR3 totals 13 residues. The trim removed 2 bases at V and 3 bases at J, leaving 0 bases unmatched.

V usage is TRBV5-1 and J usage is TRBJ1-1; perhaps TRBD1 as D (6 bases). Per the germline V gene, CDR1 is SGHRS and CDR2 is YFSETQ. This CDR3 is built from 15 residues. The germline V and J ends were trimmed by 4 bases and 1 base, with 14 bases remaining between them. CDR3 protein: CASSPTDRSNTEAFF. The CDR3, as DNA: TGCGCCAGCAGCCCGACGGACAGATCGAACACTGAAGCTTTCTTT.

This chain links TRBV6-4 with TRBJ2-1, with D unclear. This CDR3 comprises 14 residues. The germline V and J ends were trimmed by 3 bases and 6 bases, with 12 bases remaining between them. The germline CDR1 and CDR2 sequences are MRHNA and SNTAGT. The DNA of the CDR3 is TGTGCCAGCAGTGAAACAGTGCTTACCAATGAGCAGTTCTTC. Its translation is CASSETVLTNEQFF.

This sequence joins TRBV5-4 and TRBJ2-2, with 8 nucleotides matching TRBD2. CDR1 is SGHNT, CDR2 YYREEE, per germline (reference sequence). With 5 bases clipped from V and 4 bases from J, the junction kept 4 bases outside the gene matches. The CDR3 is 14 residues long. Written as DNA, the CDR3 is TGTGCCAGCAGGGAGCGGGGGACCACCGGGGAGCTGTTTTTT. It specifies CASRERGTTGELFF.

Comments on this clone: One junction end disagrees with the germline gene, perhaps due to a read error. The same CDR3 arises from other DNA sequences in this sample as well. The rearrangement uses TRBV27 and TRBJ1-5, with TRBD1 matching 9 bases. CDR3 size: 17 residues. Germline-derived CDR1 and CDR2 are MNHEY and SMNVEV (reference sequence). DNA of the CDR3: TGTGCCAGCAGTTCGGCGACCTTGGGACAGGGAGGACAGCCCCAGCACTTT. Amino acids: CASSSATLGQGGQPQHF.

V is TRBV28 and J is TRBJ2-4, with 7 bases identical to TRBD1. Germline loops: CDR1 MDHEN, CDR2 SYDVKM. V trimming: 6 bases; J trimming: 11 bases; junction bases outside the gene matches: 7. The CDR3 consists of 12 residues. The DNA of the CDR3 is TGTGCCAGCAGCCCCCCTGGACAGGTTCAGTACTTC. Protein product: CASSPPGQVQYF.

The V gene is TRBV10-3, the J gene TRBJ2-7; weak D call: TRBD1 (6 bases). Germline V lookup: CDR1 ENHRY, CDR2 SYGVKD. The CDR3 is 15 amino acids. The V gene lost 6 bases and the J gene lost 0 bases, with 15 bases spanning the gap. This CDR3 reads CAISRGTGSSYEQYF. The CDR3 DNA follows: TGTGCCATCAGCAGAGGTACAGGGAGCTCCTACGAGCAGTACTTC.

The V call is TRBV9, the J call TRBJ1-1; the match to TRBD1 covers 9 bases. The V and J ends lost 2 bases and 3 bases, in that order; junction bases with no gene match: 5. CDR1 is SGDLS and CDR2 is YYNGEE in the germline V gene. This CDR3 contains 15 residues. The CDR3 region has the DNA TGTGCCAGCAGCGTGTCAGGACAGGGGTACACTGAAGCTTTCTTT. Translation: CASSVSGQGYTEAFF.

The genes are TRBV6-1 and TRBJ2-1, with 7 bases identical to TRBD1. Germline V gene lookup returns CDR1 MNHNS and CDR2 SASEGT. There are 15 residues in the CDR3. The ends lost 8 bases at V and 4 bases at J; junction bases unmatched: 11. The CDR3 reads CASRPPGQIYNEQFF. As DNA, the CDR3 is TGTGCCAGCCGGCCACCGGGACAGATATACAATGAGCAGTTCTTC.

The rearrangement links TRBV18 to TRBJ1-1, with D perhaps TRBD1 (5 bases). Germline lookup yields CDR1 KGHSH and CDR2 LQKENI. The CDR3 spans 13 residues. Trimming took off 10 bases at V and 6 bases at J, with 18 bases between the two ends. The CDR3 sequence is CATKSGGEAEAFF. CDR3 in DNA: TGTGCCACCAAGAGTGGGGGGGAGGCTGAAGCTTTCTTT.

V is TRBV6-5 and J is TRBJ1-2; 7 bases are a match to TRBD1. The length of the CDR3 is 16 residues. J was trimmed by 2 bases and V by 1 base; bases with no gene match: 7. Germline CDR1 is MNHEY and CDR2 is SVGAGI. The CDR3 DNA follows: TGTGCCAGCAGTTACTACCGGCGGACAGGAAACTATGGCTACACCTTC. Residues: CASSYYRRTGNYGYTF.

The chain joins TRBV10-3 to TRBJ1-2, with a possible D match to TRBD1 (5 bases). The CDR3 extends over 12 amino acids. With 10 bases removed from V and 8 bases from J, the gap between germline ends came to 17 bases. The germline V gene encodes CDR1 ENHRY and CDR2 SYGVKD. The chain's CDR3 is CATWGSREGYTF. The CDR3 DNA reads TGTGCCACCTGGGGCAGTCGAGAGGGCTACACCTTC.

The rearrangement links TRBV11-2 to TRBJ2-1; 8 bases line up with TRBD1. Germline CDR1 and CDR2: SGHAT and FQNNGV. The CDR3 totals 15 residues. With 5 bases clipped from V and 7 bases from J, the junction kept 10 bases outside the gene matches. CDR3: CASSIGPGGANEQFF. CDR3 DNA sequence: TGTGCCAGCAGCATAGGCCCAGGGGGCGCGAATGAGCAGTTCTTC.

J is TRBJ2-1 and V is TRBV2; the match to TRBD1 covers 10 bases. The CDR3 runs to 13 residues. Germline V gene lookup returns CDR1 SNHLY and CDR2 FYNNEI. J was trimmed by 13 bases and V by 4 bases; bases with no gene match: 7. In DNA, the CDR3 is TGTGCCAGCAGTGCCGGGACAGGGGAGGGTCAGTTCTTC. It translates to CASSAGTGEGQFF. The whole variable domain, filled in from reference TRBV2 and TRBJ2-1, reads EPEVTQTPSHQVTQMGQEVILRCVPISNHLYFYWYRQILGQKVEFLVSFYNNEISEKSEIFDDQFSVERPDGSNFTLKIRSTKLEDSAMYFCASSAGTGEGQFFGPGTRLTVL.

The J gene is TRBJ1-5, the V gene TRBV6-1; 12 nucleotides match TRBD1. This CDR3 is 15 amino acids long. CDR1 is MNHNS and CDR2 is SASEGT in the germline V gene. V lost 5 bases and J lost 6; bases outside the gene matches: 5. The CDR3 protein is CASSPGQGAGQPQHF. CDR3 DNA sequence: TGTGCCAGCAGTCCGGGACAGGGGGCGGGTCAGCCCCAGCATTTT.

This chain's CDR3 is CASRNTGNTGELFF. CDR3 nucleotides: TGTGCCAGCAGGAATACAGGGAACACCGGGGAGCTGTTTTTT. The gene calls are TRBV28 and TRBJ2-2, with a weak D call TRBD1 (5 bases). There are 14 residues in the CDR3. Germline assignment: CDR1 MDHEN and CDR2 SYDVKM. Trimming pared 6 bases from V and 1 base from J, leaving 9 bases between.

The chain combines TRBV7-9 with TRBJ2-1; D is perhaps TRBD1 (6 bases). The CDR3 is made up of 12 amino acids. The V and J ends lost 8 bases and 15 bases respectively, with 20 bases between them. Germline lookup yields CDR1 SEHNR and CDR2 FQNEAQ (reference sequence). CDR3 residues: CASPSVGDTPFF. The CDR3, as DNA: TGTGCCAGCCCCTCGGTCGGGGACACGCCGTTCTTC. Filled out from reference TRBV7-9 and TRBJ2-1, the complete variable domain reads DTGVSQNPRHKITKRGQNVTFRCDPISEHNRLYWYRQTLGQGPEFLTYFQNEAQLEKSRLLSDRFSAERPKGSFSTLEIQRTEQGDSAMYLCASPSVGDTPFFGPGTRLTVL.

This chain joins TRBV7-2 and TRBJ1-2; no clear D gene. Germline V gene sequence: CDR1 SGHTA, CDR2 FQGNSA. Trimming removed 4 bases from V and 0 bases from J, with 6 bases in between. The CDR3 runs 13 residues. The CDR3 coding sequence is TGTGCCAGCAGCTCGGAGACTAACTATGGCTACACCTTC. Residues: CASSSETNYGYTF.

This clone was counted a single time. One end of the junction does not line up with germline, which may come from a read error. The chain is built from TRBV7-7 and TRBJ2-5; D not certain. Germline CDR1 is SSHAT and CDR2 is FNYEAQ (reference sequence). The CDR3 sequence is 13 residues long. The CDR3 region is CASSSRDQETQYF. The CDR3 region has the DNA TGTGCTAGCAGCTCCCGGGACCAAGAGACCCAGTACTTC. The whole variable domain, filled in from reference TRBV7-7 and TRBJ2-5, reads GAGVSQSPRYKVTKRGQDVTLRCDPISSHATLYWYQQALGQGPEFLTYFNYEAQPDKSGLPSDRFSAERPEGSISTLTIQRTEQRDSAMYRCASSSRDQETQYFGPGTRLLVL.

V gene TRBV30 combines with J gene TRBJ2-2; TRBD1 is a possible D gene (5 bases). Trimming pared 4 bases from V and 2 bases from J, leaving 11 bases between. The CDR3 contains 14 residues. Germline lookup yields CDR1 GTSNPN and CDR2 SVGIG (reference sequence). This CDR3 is CAWIRQRNTGELFF. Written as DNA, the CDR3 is TGTGCCTGGATCCGACAGCGCAACACCGGGGAGCTGTTTTTT. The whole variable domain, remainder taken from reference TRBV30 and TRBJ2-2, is SQTIHQWPATLVQPVGSPLSLECTVEGTSNPNLYWYRQAAGRGLQLLFYSVGIGQISSEVPQNLSASRPQDRQFILSSKKLLLSDSGFYLCAWIRQRNTGELFFGEGSRLTVL.